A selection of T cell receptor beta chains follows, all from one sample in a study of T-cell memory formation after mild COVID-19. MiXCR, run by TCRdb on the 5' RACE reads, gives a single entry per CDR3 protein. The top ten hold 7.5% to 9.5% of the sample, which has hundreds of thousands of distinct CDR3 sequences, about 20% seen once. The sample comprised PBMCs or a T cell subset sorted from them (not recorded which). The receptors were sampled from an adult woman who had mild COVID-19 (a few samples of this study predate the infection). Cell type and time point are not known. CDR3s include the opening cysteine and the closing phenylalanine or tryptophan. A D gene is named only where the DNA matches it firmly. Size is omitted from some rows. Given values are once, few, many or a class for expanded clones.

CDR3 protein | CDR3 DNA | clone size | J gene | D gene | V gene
CASSLGGAGGNEQFF | TGTGCCAGCAGCCTAGGCGGCGCGGGGGGGAATGAGCAGTTCTTC | . | TRBJ2-1 | TRBD2 | TRBV7-2
CASSQRQGASGSPLHF | TGTGCCAGCAGCCAGCGACAGGGGGCCTCCGGTTCACCCCTCCACTTT | . | TRBJ1-6 | TRBD1 | TRBV5-5
CASSLERTYEQYF | TGTGCCAGCAGCTTAGAGCGAACCTACGAGCAGTACTTC | many | TRBJ2-7 | . | TRBV5-6
CASSHLRVQGTEAFF | TGCGCCAGCAGCCATCTCAGGGTACAGGGCACTGAAGCTTTCTTT | . | TRBJ1-1 | . | TRBV4-3
CASSRDGTRADHEQFF | TGTGCCAGCTCGAGGGATGGGACTAGAGCGGACCATGAGCAGTTCTTC | . | TRBJ2-1 | TRBD2 | TRBV5-6
CATSDPTQGAAYNEQFF | TGTGCCACCAGTGATCCTACACAGGGGGCGGCCTACAATGAGCAGTTCTTC | . | TRBJ2-1 | TRBD1 | TRBV24-1
CASSFPPPGEGHQETQYF | TGCGCCAGCAGCTTCCCCCCGCCGGGGGAGGGCCACCAAGAGACCCAGTACTTC | few | TRBJ2-5 | TRBD2 | TRBV5-1
CSVRPGNTEAFF | TGCAGCGTTCGTCCGGGGAACACTGAAGCTTTCTTT | few | TRBJ1-1 | . | TRBV29-1
CATGRDSYEQYF | TGTGCCACCGGGAGGGACAGCTACGAGCAGTACTTC | . | TRBJ2-7 | . | TRBV6-2/TRBV6-3
CASSSRGGQTNYEQYF | TGCGCCAGCAGCTCGAGGGGCGGCCAGACTAACTACGAGCAGTACTTC | few | TRBJ2-7 | . | TRBV5-1
CASSQGHRNEKLFF | TGCGCCAGCAGCCAGGGACACCGAAATGAAAAACTGTTTTTT | . | TRBJ1-4 | . | TRBV5-1
CASSPRTGTREQYF | TGTGCCAGCAGCCCTCGGACTGGCACCCGCGAGCAGTACTTC | few | TRBJ2-7 | . | TRBV13
CASSSRAGGTYNEQFF | TGTGCCAGCAGCTCTCGAGCGGGAGGCACCTACAATGAGCAGTTCTTC | few | TRBJ2-1 | TRBD2 | TRBV9
CASSFRNPFNQPQHF | TGTGCCAGCAGTTTTAGAAACCCCTTCAATCAGCCCCAGCATTTT | many | TRBJ1-5 | . | TRBV27
CASSQEMAYEQYF | TGTGCCAGCAGCCAAGAGATGGCCTACGAGCAGTACTTC | once | TRBJ2-7 | . | TRBV4-2
CASSKGGGRSSYEQYF | TGCGCCAGCAGCAAAGGTGGGGGGCGAAGCTCCTACGAGCAGTACTTC | few | TRBJ2-7 | . | TRBV5-1
CASSYYPQLAATYEQYF | TGTGCCAGCAGCTATTATCCACAACTAGCGGCCACCTACGAGCAGTACTTC | . | TRBJ2-7 | TRBD2 | TRBV6-2/TRBV6-3
CASSFIQMNTGELFF | TGTGCCAGCAGCTTCATACAGATGAACACCGGGGAGCTGTTTTTT | . | TRBJ2-2 | . | TRBV5-6
CASSLSGTGHSYEQYF | TGCGCCAGCAGCTTGAGCGGGACAGGTCACTCCTACGAGCAGTACTTC | . | TRBJ2-7 | . | TRBV5-1
CASRRRQGGSPHF | TGTGCCAGCAGGCGACGACAGGGAGGCTCCCCCCACTTT | few | TRBJ1-6 | TRBD1 | TRBV27
CASSLAHEQYF | TGTGCCAGCAGCTTAGCCCACGAGCAGTACTTC | many | TRBJ2-7 | . | TRBV5-6
CASSPRGPRDTQYF | TGCGCCAGCAGCCCCAGGGGGCCCCGGGATACGCAGTATTTT | . | TRBJ2-3 | TRBD1 | TRBV5-1
CASSQGGTGGGSETQYF | TGTGCCAGCAGCCAAGGAGGGACGGGAGGGGGTTCGGAGACCCAGTACTTC | few | TRBJ2-5 | TRBD2 | TRBV4-2
CASSRRGDEQFF | TGTGCCAGCTCACGAAGGGGTGATGAGCAGTTCTTC | many | TRBJ2-1 | . | TRBV18
CATSDLHGSGALGEQFF | TGTGCCACCAGTGATTTGCACGGTAGCGGGGCCCTGGGTGAGCAGTTCTTC | . | TRBJ2-1 | TRBD2 | TRBV24-1
CASSLNGEDSGANVLTF | TGTGCCAGCAGCTTGAATGGAGAGGACTCTGGGGCCAACGTCCTGACTTTC | once | TRBJ2-6 | . | TRBV5-6
CASSESGNTEAFF | TGTGCCAGCAGTGAATCTGGGAACACTGAAGCTTTCTTT | . | TRBJ1-1 | . | TRBV6-1
CASSFGTSEQFF | TGTGCCAGCAGCTTCGGAACATCCGAGCAGTTCTTC | few | TRBJ2-1 | . | TRBV5-4
CASASGGASGANVLTF | TGTGCCAGCGCTAGCGGGGGGGCCTCTGGGGCCAACGTCCTGACTTTC | few | TRBJ2-6 | TRBD2 | TRBV6-8
CASSVGIAGVNEQFF | TGTGCCAGCAGCGTAGGAATAGCGGGAGTCAATGAGCAGTTCTTC | . | TRBJ2-1 | TRBD2 | TRBV9
CASSLGGFHEKLFF | TGTGCCAGCAGCTTAGGCGGGTTTCATGAAAAACTGTTTTTT | . | TRBJ1-4 | . | TRBV7-9
CASSDSKGATDTQYF | TGTGCCAGCAGTGACTCCAAGGGGGCAACAGATACGCAGTATTTT | few | TRBJ2-3 | TRBD1 | TRBV6-4
CSVDGQGSAGELFF | TGCAGCGTCGATGGACAGGGGTCGGCCGGGGAGCTGTTTTTT | . | TRBJ2-2 | TRBD1 | TRBV29-1
CASSEAAGDYGYTF | TGTGCCAGCAGTGAGGCCGCCGGCGACTATGGCTACACCTTC | . | TRBJ1-2 | . | TRBV6-1
CATSRDILGEQYF | TGTGCCACCAGCAGAGATATACTGGGCGAGCAGTACTTC | few | TRBJ2-7 | . | TRBV15
CASYRDSSYNEQFF | TGCGCCAGCTACCGGGACAGCTCCTACAATGAGCAGTTCTTC | few | TRBJ2-1 | TRBD1 | TRBV5-1